This passage covers 5 T cell receptor beta chains from one sample sequenced in a study of human T cells and chemical hapten exposure (dated by TCRdb to about 2021). The intended sense of this specimen's time point label: patch test 2, 6 weeks after DPC sensitization. The sample's treatment or condition, from its label and the paper: therapeutic diphenylcyclopropenone sensitization with weekly scalp DPC. Library generation was performed with RACE. These reads were obtained on a NextSeq 500. TCRdb applied fastp at Q25 and MiXCR to the public reads, then kept only in-frame beta chains. Rows with a matching CDR3 protein are joined into one entry that keeps the most common DNA and genes. The sample includes 360,000 or so distinct CDR3 sequences, with roughly 6.3% observed a single time. Around 6% of the sample is in the top ten clones. The input for sequencing was whole blood, taken in connection with sensitization to the hapten diphenylcyclopropenone (DPC). These TCRs come from a woman younger than 30 with alopecia areata. Some clones in this sample may be carry-over from other donors' samples.

The gene calls are TRBV7-9 and TRBJ2-7, with D maybe TRBD2 (6 bases). V gave up 2 bases and J gave up 5 bases, with 16 bases separating them. Per the germline V gene, CDR1 is SEHNR and CDR2 is FQNEAQ (reference sequence). There are 15 residues in the CDR3. CDR3: CASSLSGRGFNEQYF. The CDR3 DNA sequence: TGTGCCAGCAGCTTATCGGGGCGGGGCTTCAACGAGCAGTACTTC.

The rearrangement links TRBV12-3 or TRBV12-4 to TRBJ2-3, with D perhaps TRBD2 (6 bases). Trimming took 5 bases from V and 6 from J, leaving 18 bases between them. The CDR3 length is 15 residues. CDR3 nucleotide sequence: TGTGCCAGCAGTAACACGGGACTCTTAGCGGATACGCAGTATTTT. This sequence encodes CASSNTGLLADTQYF.

This clonotype was seen ten or more times. The gene calls are TRBV13 and TRBJ1-6; D is uncertain. CDR1 and CDR2 (germline): PRHDT, FYEKMQ (reference sequence). The V and J ends lost 5 bases and 9 bases respectively, with 23 bases between them. This CDR3 region has 17 residues. For the CDR3, the DNA is TGTGCCAGCAGCCCCTTGGAAAGTCTGGGTTACGGTTCACCCCTCCACTTT. As protein: CASSPLESLGYGSPLHF.

This clonotype has at least ten counts. J is TRBJ1-5 and V is TRBV18; D is possibly TRBD1 (5 bases). Germline V CDR1 and CDR2: KGHSH, LQKENI. The CDR3 has 14 amino acids. The ends were cut back, 6 bases at V and 4 bases at J, with 13 bases in the middle. CDR3 sequence: CASSTTGRNQPQHF. CDR3 nucleotides: TGTGCCAGCTCGACCACGGGACGAAATCAGCCCCAGCATTTT. Complete variable domain (other parts from reference TRBV18 and TRBJ1-5): NAGVMQNPRHLVRRRGQEARLRCSPMKGHSHVYWYRQLPEEGLKFMVYLQKENIIDESGMPKERFSAEFPKEGPSILRIQQVVRGDSAAYFCASSTTGRNQPQHFGDGTRLSIL.

This clonotype turned up a few times. The J gene is TRBJ2-3, the V gene TRBV9, with D perhaps TRBD2 (6 bases). The V and J ends lost 3 bases and 1 base respectively, with 18 bases between them. The germline gives CDR1 SGDLS, CDR2 YYNGEE. This CDR3 has 17 residues. The chain's CDR3 is CASSANRRASGTDTQYF. In DNA, the CDR3 is TGTGCCAGCAGCGCTAATAGGCGGGCTAGCGGCACAGATACGCAGTATTTT.